These 30 T cell receptor beta chains were all obtained from the same sample, sequenced in a study of blood T cell repertoires in COVID-19 (dated by TCRdb to the early 2020s). The method behind the library was the immunoSEQ multiplex PCR assay. TCRdb obtained this table from immuneACCESS and retained in-frame rearrangements with V and J assigned. These tables miss some clones; where compared with another copy, unresolved V genes account for less than half of the shortfall, and the remainder is unexplained. The table for this sample lists about 250,000 clones; roughly 84% of them were counted only once. Of the sample, under 5% falls within the top ten clones. Sequencing input: peripheral blood. These receptors came from a man aged 50 to 60 with active or convalescent COVID-19.

This clone came up a few times. The V gene is TRBV10-3, the J gene TRBJ2-1, with 13 nucleotides matching TRBD2. Germline CDR1 and CDR2: ENHRY and SYGVKD. V was clipped by 4 bases and J by 7 bases; unmatched bases: 4. The CDR3 contains 15 residues. Here the CDR3 reads CAISGGTSGVNEQFF. CDR3 coding DNA: TGTGCCATCAGTGGGGGGACTAGCGGGGTAAATGAGCAGTTCTTC.

This clone was seen just once. The rearrangement uses TRBV19 and TRBJ2-5, with 7 bases lining up with TRBD1. Germline CDR1 is LNHDA and CDR2 is SQIVND (reference sequence). With V trimmed by 7 bases and J by 3 bases, 5 bases remained unmatched. The CDR3 consists of 13 residues. The DNA for the CDR3 is TGTGCCAGTAAGGGCCAGGGGGAAGAGACCCAGTACTTC. Residues: CASKGQGEETQYF.

The rearrangement links TRBV5-1 to TRBJ1-1; 7 bases align to TRBD1. The CDR3 covers 15 residues. Germline V lookup: CDR1 SGHRS, CDR2 YFSETQ. The V segment lost 6 bases and the J segment 0 bases; nucleotides outside the gene matches: 8. This chain's CDR3 is CASTNTGTVNTEAFF. In DNA, the CDR3 is TGCGCCAGCACCAACACCGGGACAGTGAACACTGAAGCTTTCTTT.

The rearrangement links TRBV5-1 to TRBJ1-1; D is ambiguous. The germline V and J ends were trimmed by 2 bases and 1 base, with 18 bases remaining between them. Germline loops: CDR1 SGHRS, CDR2 YFSETQ. This CDR3 is 17 amino acids long. CDR3 residues: CASSLVATTLGNTEAFF. CDR3 nucleotide sequence: TGCGCCAGCAGCTTAGTCGCGACAACCCTGGGGAACACTGAAGCTTTCTTT.

This sequence joins TRBV3-1 (or the pseudogene TRBV3-2) and TRBJ2-2; 8 nucleotides agree with TRBD2. This CDR3 has 16 amino acids. Trimming cost V 3 bases and J 6 bases; bases outside gene matches: 9. The germline V gene has CDR1 LGHDT and CDR2 YNNKEL (reference sequence). The CDR3 DNA reads TGTGCCAGCAGCCACTGGACTAGCCGCTCCCCCGGGGAGCTGTTTTTT. Translating gives CASSHWTSRSPGELFF.

The rearrangement uses TRBV18 and TRBJ2-5; 9 bases agree with TRBD2. Trimming took 6 bases from V and 2 from J; bases not matched to a gene: 7. The CDR3 loop spans 15 amino acids. Germline assignment: CDR1 KGHSH and CDR2 LQKENI. In nucleotides, the CDR3 is TGTGCCAGCTCCCCCCCCCTAGCGGGGCAAGAGACCCAGTACTTC. This codes for CASSPPLAGQETQYF.

The genes are TRBV6-5 and TRBJ2-3; D is possibly TRBD2 (6 bases). The CDR3 runs 15 residues. From germline, CDR1 is MNHEY and CDR2 SVGAGI. V was shortened by 6 bases and J by 3 bases, with 16 bases between the two germline ends. CDR3 residues: CASSRGGINTDTQYF. CDR3 in DNA: TGTGCCAGCAGCCGAGGAGGGATTAATACAGATACGCAGTATTTT.

The chain recombines TRBV27 with TRBJ1-1; perhaps TRBD1 as D (6 bases). This CDR3 is built from 14 residues. Germline V gene data show CDR1 as MNHEY and CDR2 as SMNVEV (reference sequence). V dropped 5 bases and J dropped 2 bases, with 12 bases sitting between them. CDR3 sequence reads: CASSHRGANTEAFF. The CDR3 DNA reads as TGTGCCAGCAGTCATCGGGGGGCCAACACTGAAGCTTTCTTT.

CDR3: CAWSSGFGDYGYTF. DNA of the CDR3: TGTGCCTGGAGTTCCGGATTCGGAGACTATGGCTACACCTTC. The chain combines TRBV30 with TRBJ1-2; D not resolved. Trimming removed 2 bases from V and 3 bases from J, with 13 bases in between. Germline V gene sequence: CDR1 GTSNPN, CDR2 SVGIG (reference sequence). This CDR3 spans 14 amino acids.

This chain uses TRBV29-1 with TRBJ2-7, with 7 nucleotides matching TRBD1. The CDR3 length is 13 residues. The J segment lost 0 bases and the V segment lost 4 bases, leaving 3 bases of the junction unmatched. Germline V lookup: CDR1 SQVTM, CDR2 ANQGSEA. The CDR3 reads CSVARTGSYEQYF. Written as DNA, the CDR3 is TGCAGCGTTGCCAGGACAGGCTCCTACGAGCAGTACTTC.

J is TRBJ2-3 and V is TRBV4-1; D is possibly TRBD2 (5 bases). Germline-derived CDR1 and CDR2 are MGHRA and YSYEKL. The CDR3 length is 18 residues. The V end lost 0 bases, the J end lost 6 bases, and 22 bases lay between the germline ends. CDR3 DNA: TGCGCCAGCAGCCAAGAGACCCCAGACTATCTCCCGGGTGATACGCAGTATTTT. Encoded protein: CASSQETPDYLPGDTQYF.

The gene calls are TRBV19 and TRBJ1-2, with D possibly TRBD1 on 5 matching bases. Germline assignment: CDR1 LNHDA and CDR2 SQIVND (reference sequence). V lost 6 bases, J lost 2 bases, and 16 bases lay in between. The CDR3 consists of 15 residues. The CDR3 is CASRFSPKGNYGYTF. For the CDR3, the DNA is TGTGCCAGTAGATTCTCCCCCAAGGGGAACTATGGCTACACCTTC.

V usage is TRBV5-1 and J usage is TRBJ2-3; no definite D call. V lost 4 bases to trimming and J lost 6 bases, with 15 bases between them. The CDR3 has 14 residues. Germline CDR1 reads SGHRS; CDR2 reads YFSETQ. In nucleotides, the CDR3 is TGCGCCAGCAGCCCGCCCTCGACTTTGGATACGCAGTATTTT. This codes for CASSPPSTLDTQYF.

V usage is TRBV6-5 and J usage is TRBJ1-1, with TRBD1 identical over 8 bases. This CDR3 is built from 12 residues. The V gene's germline CDR1 is MNHEY and CDR2 SVGAGI. V lost 6 bases and J lost 11; bases outside the gene matches: 8. The CDR3 reads CASRPNRDRAFF. For the CDR3, the DNA is TGTGCCAGCAGGCCTAACCGGGACAGGGCTTTCTTT.

The chain has TRBV4-2 and TRBJ1-1; D not resolved. The germline CDR1 and CDR2 sequences are LGHNA and YNFKEQ. The CDR3 loop spans 13 amino acids. V was trimmed by 4 bases and J by 8 bases, leaving 14 bases between them. CDR3 nucleotides: TGTGCCAGCAGCCTCGCGGTCGGGGAAGAAGCTTTCTTT. It encodes CASSLAVGEEAFF.

The chain couples TRBV25-1 to TRBJ2-2; 7 bases line up with TRBD1. Germline CDR1 reads MGHDK; CDR2 reads SYGVNS. This CDR3 contains 15 residues. With 3 bases clipped from V and 8 bases from J, the junction kept 9 bases outside the gene matches. The CDR3 bases are TGTGCCAGCAGTGAGAGGACAGGAGCGGATGGGGAGCTGTTTTTT. It specifies CASSERTGADGELFF.

The rearrangement links TRBV6-5 to TRBJ2-4; a possible D gene is TRBD2 (6 bases). The germline V and J ends were trimmed by 6 bases and 0 bases, with 12 bases remaining between them. CDR1 is MNHEY, CDR2 SVGAGI, per germline. CDR3 size: 15 residues. DNA of the CDR3: TGTGCCAGCAGCCGGGGGTACATAGCCAAAAACATTCAGTACTTC. This codes for CASSRGYIAKNIQYF.

The DNA for the CDR3 is TGTGCCAGCAGGGGACTAGCGGGGTTGCAAGAGACCCAGTACTTC. Translated, it gives CASRGLAGLQETQYF. The rearrangement uses TRBV7-8 and TRBJ2-5, with 13 positions matching TRBD2. CDR1 SGHVS and CDR2 FQNEAQ come from the germline V gene. The CDR3 has 15 amino acids. Trimming took 6 bases from V and 2 from J; bases not matched to a gene: 3.

V usage is TRBV3-1 (or the pseudogene TRBV3-2) and J usage is TRBJ2-2, with 9 bases lining up with TRBD1. V shed 4 bases, J shed 6 bases, and the junction held 9 bases outside the gene matches. CDR3 length: 16 residues. Germline V gene data show CDR1 as LGHDT and CDR2 as YNNKEL (reference sequence). The CDR3 sequence is CASSPQMGQGPGELFF. The DNA of the CDR3 is TGTGCCAGCAGCCCACAAATGGGACAGGGTCCCGGGGAGCTGTTTTTT.

The chain recombines TRBV2 with TRBJ1-2; D remains unclear. Germline V lookup: CDR1 SNHLY, CDR2 FYNNEI. With 1 base removed from V and 2 bases from J, the gap between germline ends came to 8 bases. This CDR3 comprises 14 residues. The chain's CDR3 is CASSEGAQNYGYTF. The CDR3 DNA sequence: TGTGCCAGCAGTGAAGGCGCACAGAACTATGGCTACACCTTC. The entire variable domain, with the rest obtained from reference TRBV2 and TRBJ1-2, is as follows: EPEVTQTPSHQVTQMGQEVILRCVPISNHLYFYWYRQILGQKVEFLVSFYNNEISEKSEIFDDQFSVERPDGSNFTLKIRSTKLEDSAMYFCASSEGAQNYGYTFGSGTRLTVV.

The CDR3 is CASSPPLGAGNTEAFF. DNA for the CDR3: TGTGCCAGCAGCCCCCCGTTGGGGGCGGGGAACACTGAAGCTTTCTTT. The chain uses TRBV5-8 and TRBJ1-1, with TRBD1 as a possible D gene (6 bases). Germline V gene sequence: CDR1 SGHTS, CDR2 YDEGEE. CDR3 size: 16 residues. The ends were cut back, 4 bases at V and 1 base at J, with 17 bases in the middle.

The chain is built from TRBV15 and TRBJ1-2, with 8 bases that match TRBD1. The V gene's germline CDR1 is LNHNV and CDR2 YYDKDF (reference sequence). V shed 4 bases, J shed 7 bases, and the junction held 14 bases outside the gene matches. The CDR3 length is 16 residues. CDR3 sequence reads: CATSTSGTGTGGGYTF. CDR3 nucleotides: TGTGCCACCAGCACCTCCGGGACAGGCACAGGGGGTGGCTACACCTTC.

The rearrangement joins TRBV7-2 to TRBJ2-5; the match to TRBD2 covers 9 bases. This CDR3 contains 15 residues. Germline V lookup: CDR1 SGHTA, CDR2 FQGNSA. With 1 base clipped from V and 7 bases from J, the junction kept 7 bases outside the gene matches. Written as DNA, the CDR3 is TGTGCCAGCAGCTTAGAGGCTAGCGGGGTGGGGACCCAGTACTTC. The encoded protein is CASSLEASGVGTQYF.

This chain joins TRBV5-4 and TRBJ2-3; D is perhaps TRBD2 (5 bases). Germline V CDR1 and CDR2: SGHNT, YYREEE (reference sequence). This CDR3 comprises 14 residues. V was cut by 0 bases and J by 9 bases, with 14 bases left in between. CDR3 coding DNA: TGTGCCAGCAGCTTGGATGTGGGAGTTAGGACGCAGTATTTT. Translating it yields CASSLDVGVRTQYF. Variable domain in full (rest from reference TRBV5-4 and TRBJ2-3): ETGVTQSPTHLIKTRGQQVTLRCSSQSGHNTVSWYQQALGQGPQFIFQYYREEENGRGNFPPRFSGLQFPNYSSELNVNALELDDSALYLCASSLDVGVRTQYFGPGTRLTVL.

The chain couples TRBV7-2 to TRBJ2-7, with 10 nucleotides matching TRBD2. Per germline, CDR1 SGHTA and CDR2 FQGNSA. J was trimmed by 6 bases and V by 3 bases; bases with no gene match: 2. CDR3 length: 13 amino acids. CDR3 sequence: CASSFSGGSEQYF. DNA for the CDR3: TGTGCCAGCAGCTTTAGCGGGGGGAGCGAGCAGTACTTC.

The rearrangement links TRBV27 to TRBJ2-7, with 9 bases aligning to TRBD1. Germline CDR1 and CDR2: MNHEY and SMNVEV (reference sequence). This CDR3 has 14 amino acids. V dropped 6 bases and J dropped 6; count of bases not matched to a gene: 9. CDR3 protein: CASSTGTGSGEQYF. The CDR3 DNA is TGTGCCAGCAGCACCGGGACAGGGTCGGGCGAGCAGTACTTC.

This chain joins TRBV4-2 and TRBJ1-2, with 9 bases aligning to TRBD1. The CDR3 runs 15 residues. CDR1 and CDR2 (germline): LGHNA, YNFKEQ. The V gene end was trimmed by 5 bases and the J gene end by 8 bases; junction bases not matched to a gene: 12. The CDR3 bases are TGTGCCAGCAGCTGGGACGGGACAGGGTTTTCAGGCTACACCTTC. It is translated as CASSWDGTGFSGYTF.

V usage is TRBV5-1 and J usage is TRBJ1-2, with 7 bases fitting TRBD1. The CDR3 has 14 residues. Germline CDR1 and CDR2: SGHRS and YFSETQ. V dropped 4 bases and J dropped 4; count of bases not matched to a gene: 7. CDR3 loop: CASSLGTDLYGYTF. CDR3 DNA sequence: TGCGCCAGCAGCCTAGGGACAGATCTCTATGGCTACACCTTC. The variable domain in full, with the rest retrieved from reference TRBV5-1 and TRBJ1-2, is KAGVTQTPRYLIKTRGQQVTLSCSPISGHRSVSWYQQTPGQGLQFLFEYFSETQRNKGNFPGRFSGRQFSNSRSEMNVSTLELGDSALYLCASSLGTDLYGYTFGSGTRLTVV.

The rearrangement uses TRBV3-1 (or the pseudogene TRBV3-2) and TRBJ1-1; a weak D match, TRBD1 (5 bases). Germline CDR1 reads LGHDT; CDR2 reads YNNKEL (reference sequence). The CDR3 runs to 17 residues. V lost 2 bases, J lost 5 bases, and 21 bases lay in between. Here the CDR3 DNA reads TGTGCCAGCAGCCAAACCCCTTGGGGGGGAATTGGGACTGAAGCTTTCTTT. Translated, it gives CASSQTPWGGIGTEAFF.

This clone was seen only once. The chain joins TRBV4-3 to TRBJ2-3; possibly TRBD2 for D (5 bases). CDR1 and CDR2 (germline): LGHNA, YSLEER. The CDR3 sequence is 15 residues long. The V end lost 2 bases, the J end lost 2 bases, and 11 bases lay between the germline ends. CDR3 sequence (DNA): TGCGCCAGCAGCCAACGCAGCCTAGCCACAGATACGCAGTATTTT. Translated: CASSQRSLATDTQYF.